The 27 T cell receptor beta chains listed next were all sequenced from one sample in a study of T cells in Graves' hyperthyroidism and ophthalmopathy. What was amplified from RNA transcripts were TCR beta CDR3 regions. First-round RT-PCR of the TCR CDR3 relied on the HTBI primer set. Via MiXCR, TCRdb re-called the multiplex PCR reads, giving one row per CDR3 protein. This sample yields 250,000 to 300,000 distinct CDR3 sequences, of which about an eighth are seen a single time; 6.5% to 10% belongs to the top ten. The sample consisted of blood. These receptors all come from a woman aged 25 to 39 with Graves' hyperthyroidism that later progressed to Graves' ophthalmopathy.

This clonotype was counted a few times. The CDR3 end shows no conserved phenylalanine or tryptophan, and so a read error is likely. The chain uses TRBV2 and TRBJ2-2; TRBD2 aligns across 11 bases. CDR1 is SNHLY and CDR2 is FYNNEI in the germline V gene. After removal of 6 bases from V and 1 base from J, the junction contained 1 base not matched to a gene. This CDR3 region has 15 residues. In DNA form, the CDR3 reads TGTGCCAGCAGGGGGACTAGCGGGAACACCGGGGAGCTGTTTTCT. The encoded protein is CASRGTSGNTGELFS.

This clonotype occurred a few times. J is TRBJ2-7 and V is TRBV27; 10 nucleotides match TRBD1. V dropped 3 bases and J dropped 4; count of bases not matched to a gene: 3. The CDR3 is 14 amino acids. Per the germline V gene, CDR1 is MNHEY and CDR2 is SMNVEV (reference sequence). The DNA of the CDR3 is TGTGCCAGCAGTTTGACAGGGGGCATATACGAGCAGTACTTC. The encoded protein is CASSLTGGIYEQYF.

The CDR3 DNA is TGCGCCAGCAGCCAGGGGAACACCGGGGAGCTGTTTTTT. This sequence encodes CASSQGNTGELFF. J is TRBJ2-2 and V is TRBV4-3, with D unresolved. The CDR3 has 13 amino acids. CDR1 and CDR2 from the germline V gene are LGHNA and YSLEER. Deletions cut 3 bases from V and 1 base from J, with 3 bases between.

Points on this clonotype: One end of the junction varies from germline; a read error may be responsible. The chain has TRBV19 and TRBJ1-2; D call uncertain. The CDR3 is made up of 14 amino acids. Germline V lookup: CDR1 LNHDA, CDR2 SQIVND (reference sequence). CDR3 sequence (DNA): TGTCCCAGTAGTAGTGGGTCGGAAAGCTATGGCTACACCTTC. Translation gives CPSSSGSESYGYTF.

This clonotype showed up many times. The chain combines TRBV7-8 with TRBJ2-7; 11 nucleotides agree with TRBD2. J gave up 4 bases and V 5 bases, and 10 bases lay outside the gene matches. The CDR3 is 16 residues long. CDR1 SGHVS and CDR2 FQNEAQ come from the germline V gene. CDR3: CASSPGTSGGTYEQYF. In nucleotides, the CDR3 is TGTGCCAGCAGCCCCGGGACTAGCGGAGGGACATACGAGCAGTACTTC.

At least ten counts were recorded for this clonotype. CDR3 sequence: CASSPVGGEDGYTF. The CDR3 DNA reads TGTGCCAGCTCACCCGTGGGGGGTGAAGATGGCTACACCTTC. The J gene is TRBJ1-2, the V gene TRBV18; TRBD1 might be the D (5 bases). The CDR3 has 14 amino acids. The germline CDR1 and CDR2 sequences are KGHSH and LQKENI. The V gene lost 3 bases and the J gene lost 6 bases, with 14 bases spanning the gap.

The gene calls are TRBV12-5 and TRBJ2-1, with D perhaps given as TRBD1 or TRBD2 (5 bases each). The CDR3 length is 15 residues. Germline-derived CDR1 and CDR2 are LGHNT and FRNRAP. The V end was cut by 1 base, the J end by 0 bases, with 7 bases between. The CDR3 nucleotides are TGTGCTAGTGGTTTGGGGGGGAGCTCCTACAATGAGCAGTTCTTC. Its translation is CASGLGGSSYNEQFF.

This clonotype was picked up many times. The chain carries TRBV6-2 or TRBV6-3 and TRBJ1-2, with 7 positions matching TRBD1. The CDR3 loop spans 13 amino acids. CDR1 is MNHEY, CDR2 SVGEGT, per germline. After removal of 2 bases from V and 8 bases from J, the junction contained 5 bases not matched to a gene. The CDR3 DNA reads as TGTGCCAGCAGTTACGTAGGGGGCCTCGGCTACACCTTC. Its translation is CASSYVGGLGYTF.

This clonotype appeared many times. CDR3 DNA sequence: TGTGCCAGCAGCTTAGAAGTATGGGGGACTGAAGCTTTCTTT. Translating it yields CASSLEVWGTEAFF. V gene TRBV11-2 combines with J gene TRBJ1-1; tentative D call: TRBD1 (5 bases). Trimming stripped 0 bases from V and 5 bases from J, with 10 bases between. The V gene's germline CDR1 is SGHAT and CDR2 FQNNGV. This CDR3 is built from 14 residues. Combining the CDR3 with reference TRBV11-2 and TRBJ1-1 gives the whole variable domain EAGVAQSPRYKIIEKRQSVAFWCNPISGHATLYWYQQILGQGPKLLIQFQNNGVVDDSQLPKDRFSAERLKGVDSTLKIQPAKLEDSAVYLCASSLEVWGTEAFFGQGTRLTVV.

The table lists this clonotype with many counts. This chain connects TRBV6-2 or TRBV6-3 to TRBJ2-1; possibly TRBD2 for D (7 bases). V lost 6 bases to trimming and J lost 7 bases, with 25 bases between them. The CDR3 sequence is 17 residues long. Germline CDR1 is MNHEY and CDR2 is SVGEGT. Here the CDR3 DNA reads TGTGCCAGCAGCCCTCACGAACTAGCGAGAGGGGGAAATGAGCAGTTCTTC. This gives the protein CASSPHELARGGNEQFF.

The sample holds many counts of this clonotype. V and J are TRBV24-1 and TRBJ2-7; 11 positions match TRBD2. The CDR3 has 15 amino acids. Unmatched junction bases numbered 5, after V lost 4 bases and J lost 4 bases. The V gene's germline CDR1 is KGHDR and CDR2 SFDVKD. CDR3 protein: CATSDILAGVYEQYF. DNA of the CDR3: TGTGCCACCAGTGACATACTAGCGGGAGTGTACGAGCAGTACTTC.

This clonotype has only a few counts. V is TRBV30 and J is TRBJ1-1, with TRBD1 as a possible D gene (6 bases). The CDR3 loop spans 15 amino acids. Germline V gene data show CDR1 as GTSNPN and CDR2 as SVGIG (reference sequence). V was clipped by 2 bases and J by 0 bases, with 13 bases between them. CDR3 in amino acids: CAWSQPGGLNTEAFF. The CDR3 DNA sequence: TGTGCCTGGAGTCAACCGGGGGGCCTGAACACTGAAGCTTTCTTT.

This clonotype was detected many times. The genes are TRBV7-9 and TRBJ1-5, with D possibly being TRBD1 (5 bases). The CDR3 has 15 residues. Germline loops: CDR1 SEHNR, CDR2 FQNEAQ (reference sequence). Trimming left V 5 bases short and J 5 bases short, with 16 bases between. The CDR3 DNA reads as TGTGCCAGCAGCGATTACCGGGGGAGGGATCAGCCCCAGCATTTT. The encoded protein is CASSDYRGRDQPQHF.

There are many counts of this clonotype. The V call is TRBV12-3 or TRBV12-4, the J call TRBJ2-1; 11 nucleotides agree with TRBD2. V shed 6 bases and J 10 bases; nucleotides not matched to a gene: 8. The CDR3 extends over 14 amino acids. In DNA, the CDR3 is TGTGCCAGCAGACAACTAGCGGGAGAGGGGGAGCAGTTCTTC. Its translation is CASRQLAGEGEQFF.

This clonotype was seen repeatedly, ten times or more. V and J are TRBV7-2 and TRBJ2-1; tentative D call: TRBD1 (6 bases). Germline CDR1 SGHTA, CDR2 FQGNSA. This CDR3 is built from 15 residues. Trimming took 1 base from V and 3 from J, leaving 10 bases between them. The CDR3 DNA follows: TGTGCCAGCAGCTTAGATGCAGGGGTCTACAATGAGCAGTTCTTC. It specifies CASSLDAGVYNEQFF.

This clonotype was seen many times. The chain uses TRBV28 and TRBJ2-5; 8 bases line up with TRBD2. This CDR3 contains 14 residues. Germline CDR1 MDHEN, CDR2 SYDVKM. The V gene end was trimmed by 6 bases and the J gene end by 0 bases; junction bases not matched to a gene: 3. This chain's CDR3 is CASSEREYQETQYF. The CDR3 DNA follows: TGTGCCAGCAGCGAGCGGGAGTACCAAGAGACCCAGTACTTC.

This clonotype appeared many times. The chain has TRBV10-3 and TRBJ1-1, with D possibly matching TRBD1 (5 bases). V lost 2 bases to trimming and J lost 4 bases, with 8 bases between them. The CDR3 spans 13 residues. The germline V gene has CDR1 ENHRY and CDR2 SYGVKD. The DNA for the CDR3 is TGTGCCATCAGTGAGACGGGACGCACTGAAGCTTTCTTT. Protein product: CAISETGRTEAFF.

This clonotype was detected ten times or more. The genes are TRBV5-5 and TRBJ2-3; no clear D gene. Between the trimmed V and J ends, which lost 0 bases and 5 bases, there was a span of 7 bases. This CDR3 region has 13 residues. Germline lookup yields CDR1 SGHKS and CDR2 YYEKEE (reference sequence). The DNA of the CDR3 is TGTGCCAGCAGCTTGGGCCCGCTAGATACGCAGTATTTT. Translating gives CASSLGPLDTQYF.

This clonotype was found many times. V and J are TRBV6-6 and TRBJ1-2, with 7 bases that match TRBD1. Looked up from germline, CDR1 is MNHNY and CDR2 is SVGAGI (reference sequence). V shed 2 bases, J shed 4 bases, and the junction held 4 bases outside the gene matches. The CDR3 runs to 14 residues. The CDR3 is CASSYEGGRYGYTF. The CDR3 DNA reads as TGTGCCAGCAGTTACGAAGGGGGCCGCTATGGCTACACCTTC.

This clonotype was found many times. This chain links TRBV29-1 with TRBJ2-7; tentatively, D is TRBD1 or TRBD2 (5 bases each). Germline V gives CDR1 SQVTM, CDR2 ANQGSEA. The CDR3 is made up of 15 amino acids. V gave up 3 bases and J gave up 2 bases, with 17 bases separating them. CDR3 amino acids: CSVDKRDHETYEQYF. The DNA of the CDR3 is TGCAGCGTTGATAAGAGGGACCACGAAACCTACGAGCAGTACTTC.

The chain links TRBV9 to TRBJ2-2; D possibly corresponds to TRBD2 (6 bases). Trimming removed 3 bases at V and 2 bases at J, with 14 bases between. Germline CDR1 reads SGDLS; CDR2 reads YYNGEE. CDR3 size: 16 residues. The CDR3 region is CASSGWGDPNTGELFF. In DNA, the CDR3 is TGTGCCAGCAGCGGTTGGGGGGACCCAAACACCGGGGAGCTGTTTTTT. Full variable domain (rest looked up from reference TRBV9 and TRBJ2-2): DSGVTQTPKHLITATGQRVTLRCSPRSGDLSVYWYQQSLDQGLQFLIQYYNGEERAKGNILERFSAQQFPDLHSELNLSSLELGDSALYFCASSGWGDPNTGELFFGEGSRLTVL.

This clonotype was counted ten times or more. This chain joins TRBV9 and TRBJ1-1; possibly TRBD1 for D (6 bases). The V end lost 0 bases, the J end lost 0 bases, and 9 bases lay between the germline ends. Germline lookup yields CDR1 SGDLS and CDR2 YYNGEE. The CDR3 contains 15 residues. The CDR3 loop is CASSVDPGVNTEAFF. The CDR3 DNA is TGTGCCAGCAGCGTAGATCCAGGGGTGAACACTGAAGCTTTCTTT.

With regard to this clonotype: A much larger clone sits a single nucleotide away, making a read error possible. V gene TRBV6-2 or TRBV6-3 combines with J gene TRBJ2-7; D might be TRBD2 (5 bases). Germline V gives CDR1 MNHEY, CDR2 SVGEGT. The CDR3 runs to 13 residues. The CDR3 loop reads CASKLREFREQCF. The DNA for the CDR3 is TGTGCCAGCAAACTCCGGGAATTCCGCGAGCAGTGCTTC.

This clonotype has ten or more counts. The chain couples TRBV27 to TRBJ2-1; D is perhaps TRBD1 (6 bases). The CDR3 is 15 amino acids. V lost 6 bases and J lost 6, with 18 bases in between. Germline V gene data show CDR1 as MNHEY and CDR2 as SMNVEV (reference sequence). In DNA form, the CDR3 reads TGTGCCAGCAGCCAGAGCCGGGACACCATCAATGAGCAGTTCTTC. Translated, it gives CASSQSRDTINEQFF.

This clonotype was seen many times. As DNA, the CDR3 is TGTGCCAGCAGTTTGCCTAGCATCTCGGGTACGCAGTATTTT. Its protein is CASSLPSISGTQYF. This chain links TRBV28 with TRBJ2-3, with a tentative D call TRBD2 (5 bases). The CDR3 totals 14 residues. CDR1 MDHEN and CDR2 SYDVKM come from the germline V gene. V gave up 3 bases and J gave up 8 bases, with 15 bases separating them.

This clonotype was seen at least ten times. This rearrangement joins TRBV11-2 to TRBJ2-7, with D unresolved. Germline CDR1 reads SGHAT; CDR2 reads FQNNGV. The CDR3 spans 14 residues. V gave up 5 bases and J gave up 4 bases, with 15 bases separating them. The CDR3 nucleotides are TGTGCCAGCAGCCCAGCCCCGGCCGCTTACGAGCAGTACTTC. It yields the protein CASSPAPAAYEQYF.

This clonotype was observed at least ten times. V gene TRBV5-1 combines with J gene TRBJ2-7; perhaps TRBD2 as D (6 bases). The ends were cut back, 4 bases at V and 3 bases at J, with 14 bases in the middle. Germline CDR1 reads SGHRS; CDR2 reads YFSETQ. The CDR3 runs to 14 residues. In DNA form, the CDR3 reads TGCGCCAGCAGCGATAGGGACTTATTCTACGAGCAGTACTTC. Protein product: CASSDRDLFYEQYF.